This T cell receptor (beta chain) was identified during a study of PD-1 blockade in classical Hodgkin lymphoma. Study conclusions and caveats: Baseline diversity in complete responders resembled that of newly diagnosed patients.

Profiling relied on immunoSEQ multiplex PCR, and the TCRdb table lists in-frame clones only, not all of them. Among about 50,000 clones, around 87% were seen once, and the ten largest hold approximately 15%. This clone was detected once. Its specificity is not known. The germline gives CDR1 ENHRY, CDR2 SYGVKD. With 0 bases clipped from V and 5 bases from J, the junction kept 6 bases outside the gene matches. This CDR3 is built from 15 residues. Sample time point: cycle 4 day 1 (C4D1), after 5 to 7 weeks of nivolumab. Every patient experienced relapse after autologous stem cell transplantation, and brentuximab vedotin exposure varied.

The V call is TRBV10-3, the J call TRBJ1-2; 7 bases fit TRBD1. The specimen comprised peripheral blood mononuclear cells (PBMCs), sampled before the fourth cycle of nivolumab. The receptor's source is a human donor with classical Hodgkin lymphoma. CDR3 DNA: TGTGCCATCAGTGAGTCGGACAGGCCAGGGTATGGCTACACCTTC. As protein: CAISESDRPGYGYTF.